Reported below is one T cell receptor beta chain. Its cognate antigen is unknown. Unique molecular identifier tags were affixed to discrete cDNA molecules. TCRdb ran MiXCR on the 5' RACE reads and lists one entry per CDR3 protein. Of approximately 71,000 distinct CDR3 sequences in the sample, approximately 11% were seen once. This sample is part of a study of early T cells in non-severe SARS-CoV-2 infection. Study-wide background: The chains were unpaired, and the sequenced material was bulk RNA from unsorted whole blood. Overall study findings and caveats: In VDJdb matching, anti-spike CD8 responses were favored while private and CD4 specificities went missing.

This receptor was identified in an adult who was a healthcare worker with PCR-confirmed SARS-CoV-2 infection or an uninfected control (not recorded which). Sample: whole blood.

This chain's CDR3 is CASSERGRFVDEQYF. The CDR3, as DNA: TGTGCCAGCAGCGAACGGGGGAGGTTTGTCGACGAGCAGTACTTC. This chain uses TRBV7-2 with TRBJ2-7, with D perhaps matching TRBD2 (6 bases). Germline loops: CDR1 SGHTA, CDR2 FQGNSA. V gave up 5 bases and J gave up 5 bases, with 19 bases separating them. The CDR3 spans 15 residues.